Listed below are T cell receptor beta chains from one sample, sequenced in a study of T cells in Graves' hyperthyroidism and ophthalmopathy. One entry per CDR3 protein results from TCRdb running MiXCR on the multiplex PCR reads. The profile shows 550,000 to 800,000 distinct CDR3 sequences, over 15% of them singletons. Material for sequencing was blood. These receptors originate from a man between 18 and 35 years old with Graves' hyperthyroidism. The CDR3 runs from the conserved cysteine through the conserved F or W. The order of the fields is D gene, clone size, J gene, V gene, CDR3 protein, CDR3 DNA. A D gene is named only where the DNA matches it firmly. Clone size is given for some rows only: seen once, a few or many times, or a class if the clone is expanded.

NA	many	TRBJ2-2	TRBV7-9	CASSLGDWYTGELFF	TGTGCCAGCAGCTTAGGAGACTGGTACACCGGGGAGCTGTTTTTT
NA	few	TRBJ1-1	TRBV5-5	CASSLTGKEAEAFF	TGTGCCAGCAGCTTGACAGGGAAAGAGGCTGAAGCTTTCTTT
TRBD1	many	TRBJ2-7	TRBV18	CASSPRTGVIEQYF	TGTGCCAGCTCTCCCCGGACAGGGGTCATCGAGCAGTACTTC
TRBD2	NA	TRBJ2-3	TRBV6-2/TRBV6-3	CASKLAGGGGTDTQYF	TGTGCCAGCAAATTAGCGGGAGGAGGGGGCACAGATACGCAGTATTTT
TRBD1	many	TRBJ2-1	TRBV6-5	CASSYTSGTGYNEQFF	TGTGCCAGCAGTTACACCTCCGGGACAGGGTACAATGAGCAGTTCTTC
NA	few	TRBJ2-2	TRBV25-1	CASSESPGELFF	TGTGCCAGCAGTGAATCCCCCGGGGAGCTGTTTTTT
NA	many	TRBJ2-2	TRBV30	CAWRAETGNTGELFF	TGTGCCTGGAGGGCGGAGACAGGGAACACCGGGGAGCTGTTTTTT
TRBD2	many	TRBJ2-3	TRBV5-6	CASSPGTSGGTDTQYF	TGTGCCAGCAGCCCCGGGACTAGCGGGGGCACAGATACGCAGTATTTT
NA	many	TRBJ1-2	TRBV12-3/TRBV12-4	CASSLRVYGYTF	TGTGCCAGCAGCCTCAGGGTGTATGGCTACACCTTC
TRBD2	NA	TRBJ2-1	TRBV4-1	CASSQDATSAHNEQFF	TGCGCCAGCAGCCAAGATGCGACTAGCGCCCACAATGAGCAGTTCTTC
NA	NA	TRBJ2-4	TRBV7-9	CASSPSWGETKNIQYF	TGTGCCAGCAGCCCCAGCTGGGGGGAGACCAAAAACATTCAGTACTTC
NA	NA	TRBJ2-1	TRBV28	CASTRAADPNEQFF	TGTGCCAGCACCCGGGCGGCGGACCCCAATGAGCAGTTCTTC
NA	many	TRBJ2-5	TRBV7-2	CASSADYSAETQYF	TGTGCCAGCAGCGCTGACTACAGCGCCGAGACCCAGTACTTC
NA	NA	TRBJ2-1	TRBV28	CASNTLRTGYNEQFF	TGTGCCAGCAACACCCTACGGACTGGGTACAATGAGCAGTTCTTC
TRBD2	many	TRBJ2-1	TRBV20-1	CSARGDQRGRARNEQFF	TGCAGTGCACGAGGGGACCAGCGCGGGAGGGCCCGGAATGAGCAGTTCTTC
TRBD1	NA	TRBJ2-1	TRBV24-1	CATSATRLGQGGAYSEQFF	TGTGCCACCAGTGCCACCCGCCTAGGACAGGGAGGCGCTTACAGTGAGCAGTTCTTC
TRBD2	many	TRBJ2-5	TRBV6-1	CASGEGDGTQYF	TGTGCCAGCGGGGAGGGTGACGGGACCCAGTACTTC
NA	few	TRBJ2-7	TRBV10-3	CAISESLGTAINEQYF	TGTGCCATCAGTGAGTCTCTGGGGACCGCCATTAACGAGCAGTACTTC
NA	NA	TRBJ2-2	TRBV27	CASSLKRGGPGELFF	TGTGCCAGCAGTTTAAAAAGGGGAGGCCCCGGGGAGCTGTTTTTT
TRBD1	few	TRBJ2-1	TRBV7-2	CASSSFRGQLYNEQFF	TGTGCCAGCAGCTCTTTTAGGGGGCAGCTATACAATGAGCAGTTCTTC
NA	many	TRBJ2-5	TRBV28	CASSLSSRDPLGETGETQYF	TGTGCCAGCAGTTTAAGTAGCAGGGACCCACTGGGGGAGACCGGGGAGACCCAGTACTTC
NA	NA	TRBJ1-2	TRBV12-3/TRBV12-4	CASRLEGHNYGYTF	TGTGCCAGCAGGCTAGAGGGTCATAACTATGGCTACACCTTC
TRBD2	many	TRBJ2-2	TRBV20-1	CSAQTSGKNTGELFF	TGCAGTGCCCAAACTAGCGGGAAAAACACCGGGGAGCTGTTTTTT
TRBD1	many	TRBJ1-1	TRBV27	CASSLRGGSGTEAFF	TGTGCCAGCAGTTTAAGAGGGGGCTCTGGCACTGAAGCTTTCTTT
NA	few	TRBJ2-7	TRBV7-2	CASSLGGKLRYEQYF	TGTGCCAGCAGCTTAGGAGGGAAGCTACGGTACGAGCAGTACTTC
TRBD2	NA	TRBJ2-5	TRBV20-1	CSASGTSGSVQYF	TGCAGTGCTAGTGGGACTAGCGGGAGTGTCCAGTACTTC
NA	NA	TRBJ2-1	TRBV5-1	CASSLYAYNEQFF	TGCGCCAGCAGCCTGTATGCCTACAATGAGCAGTTCTTC